One sample yielded the 28 T cell receptor beta chains listed below, sequenced in a study of immune evolution from preneoplasia to lung adenocarcinoma. Here immunoSEQ multiplex PCR was the method, and the copy in TCRdb shows in-frame clones only, minus some. The table records approximately 12,000 clones, roughly 88% of them present only once. The specimen sequenced was FFPE invasive lung adenocarcinoma tissue. These receptors came from a person aged 70 to 79 with invasive lung adenocarcinoma.

The V call is TRBV6-1, the J call TRBJ2-7; TRBD2 might be the D (5 bases). Germline V gene sequence: CDR1 MNHNS, CDR2 SASEGT. CDR3 length: 15 residues. Trimming cost V 2 bases and J 4 bases, with 15 bases left between them. The CDR3 reads CASSEREWSGYEQYF. The CDR3 nucleotides read TGTGCCAGCAGTGAAAGGGAGTGGAGTGGGTACGAGCAGTACTTC.

This sequence joins TRBV6-5 and TRBJ2-7; 9 bases align to TRBD1. With 5 bases clipped from V and 1 base from J, the junction kept 6 bases outside the gene matches. From germline, CDR1 is MNHEY and CDR2 SVGAGI. This CDR3 comprises 15 residues. CDR3 amino acids: CASSRDRGSSYEQYF. The CDR3 coding sequence is TGTGCCAGCAGTCGCGACAGGGGGAGTTCCTACGAGCAGTACTTC.

The genes are TRBV6-1 and TRBJ1-2; D is possibly TRBD1 (5 bases). Trimming took 5 bases from V and 7 from J, leaving 14 bases between them. The CDR3 totals 13 residues. Germline assignment: CDR1 MNHNS and CDR2 SASEGT. The CDR3 DNA reads TGTGCCAGCAGTCCCGCTGGGGACGCTGGCTACACCTTC. This codes for CASSPAGDAGYTF.

The rearrangement uses TRBV9 and TRBJ1-3, with D unresolved. Trimming took 0 bases from V and 4 from J, leaving 8 bases between them. The CDR3 consists of 14 residues. Germline-derived CDR1 and CDR2 are SGDLS and YYNGEE. CDR3 sequence: CASSVAGAGNTIYF. Written as DNA, the CDR3 is TGTGCCAGCAGCGTAGCAGGTGCCGGAAACACCATATATTTT.

The chain is built from TRBV7-2 and TRBJ2-1, with 14 bases lining up with TRBD2. The CDR3 has 15 amino acids. Germline CDR1 is SGHTA and CDR2 is FQGNSA. The junction had 4 bases not matched to a gene; V was cut back by 5 bases and J by 7 bases. CDR3 loop: CASSPGLAGANEQFF. In nucleotides, the CDR3 is TGTGCCAGCAGCCCGGGACTAGCGGGAGCGAATGAGCAGTTCTTC.

V is TRBV11-2 and J is TRBJ1-5; D is possibly TRBD1 (5 bases). The CDR3 length is 13 residues. Trimming took 3 bases from V and 7 from J, leaving 10 bases between them. Germline V lookup: CDR1 SGHAT, CDR2 FQNNGV. The DNA for the CDR3 is TGTGCCAGCAGCTTGGGGACTGGCCAGCCCCAGCATTTT. Translating gives CASSLGTGQPQHF.

CDR3 nucleotide sequence: TGTGCTAGTGGCCCGACTAGCGGGTTCAATGAGCAGTTCTTC. This translates into CASGPTSGFNEQFF. This chain connects TRBV12-5 to TRBJ2-1; 10 bases map to TRBD2. Germline CDR1 LGHNT, CDR2 FRNRAP. V dropped 6 bases and J dropped 6; count of bases not matched to a gene: 5. The CDR3 spans 14 residues.

V is TRBV5-8 and J is TRBJ1-1, with 8 nucleotides matching TRBD1. The CDR3 totals 12 residues. J gave up 11 bases and V 3 bases, and 6 bases lay outside the gene matches. The germline V gene encodes CDR1 SGHTS and CDR2 YDEGEE. CDR3 residues: CASSWTGLAAFF. In nucleotides, the CDR3 is TGTGCCAGCAGCTGGACAGGGCTGGCCGCTTTCTTT.

The chain carries TRBV28 and TRBJ1-5, with D unclear. Trimming shortened V by 6 bases and J by 4 bases, and 7 bases separated the two germline ends. Germline values: CDR1 MDHEN, CDR2 SYDVKM. There are 12 residues in the CDR3. The CDR3 bases are TGTGCCAGCAGCCACAGTAATCAGCCCCAGCATTTT. This sequence encodes CASSHSNQPQHF.

The chain is built from TRBV16 and TRBJ2-2; D is ambiguous. The CDR3 loop spans 16 amino acids. The germline CDR1 and CDR2 sequences are KGHSY and FQNENV. V was clipped by 4 bases and J by 3 bases, with 15 bases between them. CDR3 DNA sequence: TGTGCCAGCAGCCGAAATGCCAGGTCGGACACCGGGGAGCTGTTTTTT. The encoded protein is CASSRNARSDTGELFF.

This clone was recorded only once. The chain links TRBV30 to TRBJ1-5; the match to TRBD1 covers 9 bases. Germline lookup yields CDR1 GTSNPN and CDR2 SVGIG (reference sequence). V lost 1 base to trimming and J lost 5 bases; unmatched junction nucleotides: 9. The CDR3 contains 16 residues. CDR3 in amino acids: CAWSAIGQGSYQPQHF. The CDR3 bases are TGTGCCTGGAGTGCCATCGGACAGGGGTCTTATCAGCCCCAGCATTTT.

This chain joins TRBV28 and TRBJ1-2; no firm D call. Trimming removed 7 bases from V and 0 bases from J, with 6 bases in between. The length of the CDR3 is 12 residues. From germline, CDR1 is MDHEN and CDR2 SYDVKM. The CDR3 region has the DNA TGTGCCAGCATTGAGTCTAACTATGGCTACACCTTC. Its translation is CASIESNYGYTF.

The chain combines TRBV7-8 with TRBJ2-7; no reliable D call. The germline V and J ends were trimmed by 0 bases and 2 bases, with 8 bases remaining between them. This CDR3 is built from 14 residues. Germline CDR1 and CDR2: SGHVS and FQNEAQ. For the CDR3, the DNA is TGTGCCAGCAGCTTAGCGGGGTCCGCCTACGAGCAGTACTTC. Protein: CASSLAGSAYEQYF.

The chain links TRBV28 to TRBJ2-1, with D possibly being TRBD2 (5 bases). Germline assignment: CDR1 MDHEN and CDR2 SYDVKM. The V end lost 4 bases, the J end lost 6 bases, and 10 bases lay between the germline ends. CDR3 length: 13 amino acids. CDR3 region: CASSSSGRNEQFF. The CDR3, as DNA: TGTGCCAGCAGTTCGAGCGGCCGCAATGAGCAGTTCTTC.

The chain couples TRBV25-1 to TRBJ1-1; D remains unclear. Germline V gives CDR1 MGHDK, CDR2 SYGVNS. The CDR3 is 12 residues long. Trimming pared 2 bases from V and 6 bases from J, leaving 7 bases between. In DNA form, the CDR3 reads TGTGCCAGCAGTGAAGCCGTTTCTGAAGCTTTCTTT. It encodes CASSEAVSEAFF.

This rearrangement joins TRBV4-2 to TRBJ2-5; 9 positions agree with TRBD2. Germline V gene sequence: CDR1 LGHNA, CDR2 YNFKEQ. With V trimmed by 4 bases and J by 5 bases, 5 bases remained unmatched. The CDR3 runs 14 residues. CDR3 coding DNA: TGTGCCAGCAGCCCCGGGACTAGCTCTGAGACCCAGTACTTC. It is translated as CASSPGTSSETQYF.

The rearrangement joins TRBV6-6 to TRBJ2-3; 10 positions agree with TRBD2. The CDR3 has 14 residues. Per germline, CDR1 MNHNY and CDR2 SVGAGI (reference sequence). V lost 10 bases and J lost 3; bases outside the gene matches: 7. The CDR3, as DNA: TGTGCCACTAGCGGGGGCTTGAGTACAGATACGCAGTATTTT. Translation: CATSGGLSTDTQYF.

The chain has TRBV9 and TRBJ2-2; D not resolved. Trimming shortened V by 0 bases and J by 8 bases, and 5 bases separated the two germline ends. CDR1 and CDR2 from the germline V gene are SGDLS and YYNGEE. The CDR3 spans 12 residues. The CDR3 loop is CASSVGPGELFF. The DNA for the CDR3 is TGTGCCAGCAGCGTAGGACCGGGGGAGCTGTTTTTT.

The rearrangement uses TRBV7-8 and TRBJ1-5; 7 nucleotides match TRBD1. The CDR3 has 14 amino acids. V was clipped by 6 bases and J by 5 bases; unmatched bases: 7. Germline V CDR1 and CDR2: SGHVS, FQNEAQ. In DNA, the CDR3 is TGTGCCAGCAGTTCACAGGGGCGCTATCAGCCCCAGCATTTT. Protein: CASSSQGRYQPQHF. Full variable domain (missing parts from reference TRBV7-8 and TRBJ1-5): GAGVSQSPRYKVAKRGQDVALRCDPISGHVSLFWYQQALGQGPEFLTYFQNEAQLDKSGLPSDRFFAERPEGSVSTLKIQRTQQEDSAVYLCASSSQGRYQPQHFGDGTRLSIL.

This clone was recorded once. The genes are TRBV6-1 and TRBJ2-7, with D maybe TRBD2 (5 bases). V gave up 2 bases and J gave up 6 bases, with 11 bases separating them. This CDR3 region has 13 residues. The germline V gene has CDR1 MNHNS and CDR2 SASEGT. CDR3 DNA: TGTGCCAGCAGTGAAAGGGAGTCAGCCGAGCAGTACTTC. This sequence encodes CASSERESAEQYF.

V and J are TRBV28 and TRBJ2-1, with D uncertain. V lost 6 bases and J 0 bases, leaving 18 bases between the germline ends. There are 17 residues in the CDR3. The germline V gene encodes CDR1 MDHEN and CDR2 SYDVKM. CDR3 DNA: TGTGCCAGCAGCTCCCGGTGGGCCGATCGCTCCTACAATGAGCAGTTCTTC. Residues: CASSSRWADRSYNEQFF.

The gene calls are TRBV6-1 and TRBJ1-5; unclear D gene. The CDR3 consists of 13 residues. V lost 4 bases and J 7 bases, leaving 11 bases between the germline ends. Germline assignment: CDR1 MNHNS and CDR2 SASEGT. The CDR3 nucleotides are TGTGCCAGCAGTGGTGAAGTTAGGCAGCCCCAGCATTTT. This sequence encodes CASSGEVRQPQHF.

The J gene is TRBJ2-7, the V gene TRBV5-6; D is ambiguous. CDR3 length equals 14 residues. Trimming pared 1 base from V and 4 bases from J, leaving 12 bases between. The germline gives CDR1 SGHDT, CDR2 YYEEEE. CDR3 coding DNA: TGTGCCAGCAGCTTGTTGGTTGGGGTGTACGAGCAGTACTTC. As protein: CASSLLVGVYEQYF.

This chain uses TRBV11-2 with TRBJ2-1; 13 bases agree with TRBD2. Germline CDR1 SGHAT, CDR2 FQNNGV. This CDR3 has 15 residues. V shed 3 bases, J shed 10 bases, and the junction held 6 bases outside the gene matches. As DNA, the CDR3 is TGTGCCAGCAGCTTCCCCGGGACTAGCGGGAAAGAGCAGTTCTTC. Residues: CASSFPGTSGKEQFF.

The chain couples TRBV28 to TRBJ1-1; no reliable D call. Germline assignment: CDR1 MDHEN and CDR2 SYDVKM. The CDR3 covers 10 residues. V gave up 7 bases and J gave up 7 bases, with 7 bases separating them. The CDR3 DNA reads TGTGCCAGCATAGGCCGTGAAGCTTTCTTT. As protein: CASIGREAFF.

This clone has only a few counts. V is TRBV6-1 and J is TRBJ1-1; TRBD1 matches at 8 bases. J lost 5 bases, V lost 0 bases, and 8 bases had no gene match. CDR1 is MNHNS and CDR2 is SASEGT in the germline V gene. The CDR3 totals 16 residues. The CDR3 nucleotides read TGTGCCAGCAGTGAAGCGCTGGCCAGGGGGCGTACTGAAGCTTTCTTT. It is translated as CASSEALARGRTEAFF.

Here the CDR3 reads CASSKYTGTHYGYTF. CDR3 sequence (DNA): TGTGCCAGCAGCAAATACACCGGGACTCACTATGGCTACACCTTC. V and J are TRBV7-2 and TRBJ1-2; perhaps TRBD1 as D (5 bases). Trimming stripped 5 bases from V and 3 bases from J, with 16 bases between. This CDR3 is 15 amino acids long. The V gene's germline CDR1 is SGHTA and CDR2 FQGNSA.

Turning to this clone: Other DNA sequences of this sample code for an identical CDR3. This rearrangement joins TRBV28 to TRBJ1-2; TRBD1 might be the D (6 bases). Germline loops: CDR1 MDHEN, CDR2 SYDVKM. This CDR3 has 13 amino acids. Trimming removed 2 bases at V and 5 bases at J, with 9 bases between. CDR3 region: CASSLNQGYGYTF. In DNA form, the CDR3 reads TGTGCCAGCAGTTTAAATCAGGGGTATGGCTACACCTTC.